The clone carrying this T cell receptor beta chain occurred many times. Its cognate antigen is unknown. The sample is drawn from a study of post-analysis software for immune sequencing data. Study conclusions and caveats: Normalized Chao1 diversity was significantly lower in multiple sclerosis patients than in controls. F measure grouped same-batch samples tightly together. Five or six TRBV segments, TRBV5-6, TRBV5-1 and TRBV20-1 among them, were found more frequent in patients than controls.

Prepared libraries of TCR beta cDNA carried unique molecular identifiers. TCRdb fed the PCR reads into MiXCR, producing one record per CDR3 protein. The table lists about 200,000 distinct CDR3 sequences, 29% of them singletons. Germline V gene data show CDR1 as SGHTA and CDR2 as FQGNSA. The V and J ends lost 3 bases and 0 bases respectively, with 9 bases between them. This CDR3 has 15 residues. This chain connects TRBV7-2 to TRBJ2-1; D is undetermined. This receptor was identified in a girl under 18 with multiple sclerosis. Sequenced: blood. In DNA form, the CDR3 reads TGTGCCAGCAGCTTCGGCGGCCCCTCCTACAATGAGCAGTTCTTC. Protein sequence: CASSFGGPSYNEQFF.